Here is one T cell receptor beta chain with its context. Antigen: not known. Sequenced by immunoSEQ multiplex PCR; TCRdb stores in-frame clones only, minus some. Altogether some 100,000 clones are present, about 89% being singletons, with the ten largest covering roughly a tenth. This sample stems from a study of T cell responses to AZD1222 COVID-19 vaccine. Germline values: CDR1 SNHLY, CDR2 FYNNEI. V trimming: 4 bases; J trimming: 6 bases; junction bases outside the gene matches: 7. The CDR3 runs 16 residues. Study-level results: Females made up more of the donors, who were largely white British, and clonal diversity may have come out too low. Recipients of two AZD1222 doses showed rising Spike-specific TCR breadth and depth.

This receptor was taken from an adult who received the AZD1222 COVID-19 vaccine. Source: peripheral blood, taken 28 days after the second AZD1222 dose. J is TRBJ2-4 and V is TRBV2, with 12 bases that match TRBD2. CDR3 in amino acids: CASSGTSGGSGNIQYF. Written as DNA, the CDR3 is TGTGCCAGCAGTGGCACTAGCGGGGGGAGTGGAAACATTCAGTACTTC.